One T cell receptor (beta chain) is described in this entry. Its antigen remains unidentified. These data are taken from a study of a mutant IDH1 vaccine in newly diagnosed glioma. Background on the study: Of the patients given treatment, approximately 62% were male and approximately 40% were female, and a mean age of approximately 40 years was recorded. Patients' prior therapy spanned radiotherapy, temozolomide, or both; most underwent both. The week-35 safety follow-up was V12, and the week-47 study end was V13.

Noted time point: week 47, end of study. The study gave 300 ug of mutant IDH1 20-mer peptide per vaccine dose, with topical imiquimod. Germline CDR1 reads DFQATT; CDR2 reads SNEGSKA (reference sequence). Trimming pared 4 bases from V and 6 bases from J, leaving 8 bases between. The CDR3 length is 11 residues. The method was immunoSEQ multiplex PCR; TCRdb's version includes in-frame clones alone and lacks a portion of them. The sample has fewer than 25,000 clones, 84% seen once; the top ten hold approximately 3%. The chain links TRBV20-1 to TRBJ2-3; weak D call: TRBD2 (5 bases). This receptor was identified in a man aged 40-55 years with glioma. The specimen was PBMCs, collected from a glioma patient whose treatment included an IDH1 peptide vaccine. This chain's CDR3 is CSAIIADTQYF. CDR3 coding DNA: TGCAGTGCTATCATAGCGGATACGCAGTATTTT.